The 15 T cell receptor beta chains below all came from one sample that was sequenced in a study of quantifying T cell responses using KT2 cells. Study at large: RNA was reverse transcribed with TCR alpha and beta constant-region primers.

A single-stranded UMI oligo with SP2 sequence was ligated to cDNA 3' ends. The first PCR ran roughly 4 cycles with an equimolar RC1.1 and RC1.2 beta primer mix. TCRdb reprocessed the UMI-ligation and nested PCR reads with MiXCR, giving one entry per CDR3 protein. The top ten clones hold about 9.5% of a sample with 25,000 to 35,000 distinct CDR3 sequences, 10% to 13% of them seen once. Input material: PBMCs spiked with cells of the T cell clone KT2. Receptors were obtained from a human donor.

V is TRBV7-9 and J is TRBJ1-6; tentative D call: TRBD1 (5 bases). The CDR3 loop spans 16 amino acids. V was trimmed by 5 bases and J by 4 bases, leaving 15 bases between them. The germline V gene encodes CDR1 SEHNR and CDR2 FQNEAQ (reference sequence). The CDR3, as DNA: TGTGCCAGCAGCCTACGGACGGGGGAATATAATTCACCCCTCCACTTT. As protein: CASSLRTGEYNSPLHF.

A few counts support this clonotype. The chain links TRBV7-8 to TRBJ2-1; TRBD2 matches at 10 bases. This CDR3 is 16 amino acids long. V was clipped by 1 base and J by 6 bases; unmatched bases: 6. Germline loops: CDR1 SGHVS, CDR2 FQNEAQ. CDR3 sequence (DNA): TGTGCCAGCAGCTTAGTGGTGCCTAGCGGGAGCAATGAGCAGTTCTTC. Translation gives CASSLVVPSGSNEQFF.

This clonotype was picked up a small number of times. The chain couples TRBV2 to TRBJ2-1; D is unclear. With 1 base removed from V and 9 bases from J, the gap between germline ends came to 13 bases. From germline, CDR1 is SNHLY and CDR2 FYNNEI. The CDR3 is 14 residues long. CDR3 sequence reads: CASSEGSQWSEQFF. DNA for the CDR3: TGTGCCAGCAGTGAAGGGTCACAGTGGAGTGAGCAGTTCTTC.

Many counts were recorded for this clonotype. This chain uses TRBV6-1 with TRBJ1-5; D not resolved. The CDR3 has 14 amino acids. The ends were cut back, 1 base at V and 1 base at J, with 5 bases in the middle. CDR1 is MNHNS and CDR2 is SASEGT in the germline V gene. CDR3 sequence: CASSEDGSNQPQHF. CDR3 sequence (DNA): TGTGCCAGCAGTGAAGACGGAAGCAATCAGCCCCAGCATTTT.

This clonotype appeared many times. J is TRBJ2-3 and V is TRBV6-2 or TRBV6-3; D remains ambiguous. CDR1 is MNHEY, CDR2 SVGEGT, per germline. Trimming shortened V by 4 bases and J by 6 bases, and 5 bases separated the two germline ends. The CDR3 covers 11 residues. The CDR3 nucleotides are TGTGCCAGCAGTTGGATGGATACGCAGTATTTT. It codes for CASSWMDTQYF.

In its sample, this clonotype was seen many times. The chain has TRBV5-8 and TRBJ1-5, with D maybe TRBD1 (5 bases). V lost 2 bases to trimming and J lost 5 bases, with 8 bases between them. The germline gives CDR1 SGHTS, CDR2 YDEGEE. This CDR3 spans 13 amino acids. The CDR3 DNA is TGTGCCAGCAGCTTCAAAGGGGATCAGCCCCAGCATTTT. Translation: CASSFKGDQPQHF.

J is TRBJ1-5 and V is TRBV27, with D unresolved. The CDR3 totals 14 residues. CDR1 is MNHEY, CDR2 SMNVEV, per germline (reference sequence). The V end was cut by 3 bases, the J end by 2 bases, with 8 bases between. DNA of the CDR3: TGTGCCAGCAGTTTCACCGGGGGCAATCAGCCCCAGCATTTT. Its translation is CASSFTGGNQPQHF.

This clonotype was seen many times. V is TRBV7-3 and J is TRBJ1-3, with D unclear. V was cut by 4 bases and J by 0 bases, with 7 bases left in between. From germline, CDR1 is SGHTA and CDR2 FQGTGA. The CDR3 is 14 amino acids. Here the CDR3 DNA reads TGTGCCAGCAGCTCCTCTAACTCTGGAAACACCATATATTTT. It encodes CASSSSNSGNTIYF.

This clonotype was found a few times. The chain couples TRBV19 to TRBJ1-1; no definite D call. CDR3 length: 13 amino acids. Looked up from germline, CDR1 is LNHDA and CDR2 is SQIVND (reference sequence). V was trimmed by 4 bases and J by 3 bases, leaving 9 bases between them. As DNA, the CDR3 is TGTGCCAGTAGTAACACGATGGACACTGAAGCTTTCTTT. Translated, it gives CASSNTMDTEAFF.

In this sample, this clonotype turned up many times. V usage is TRBV18 and J usage is TRBJ1-5, with D unclear. CDR3 length: 13 amino acids. Germline V gene lookup returns CDR1 KGHSH and CDR2 LQKENI. Trimming left V 1 base short and J 5 bases short, with 6 bases between. The CDR3 DNA reads as TGTGCCAGCTCACCACGGGAGGATCAGCCCCAGCATTTT. Residues: CASSPREDQPQHF.

This clonotype was recorded many times. This rearrangement joins TRBV7-3 to TRBJ1-1, with D maybe TRBD1 (6 bases). Germline loops: CDR1 SGHTA, CDR2 FQGTGA. CDR3 length: 13 amino acids. Trimming stripped 2 bases from V and 5 bases from J, with 9 bases between. In nucleotides, the CDR3 is TGTGCCAGCAGCTTAGGGGGCGGTACTGAAGCTTTCTTT. This translates into CASSLGGGTEAFF.

This clonotype was detected ten times or more. The V call is TRBV4-2, the J call TRBJ2-5, with D hard to call. Per the germline V gene, CDR1 is LGHNA and CDR2 is YNFKEQ. Deletions cut 1 base from V and 4 bases from J, with 7 bases between. The CDR3 is 13 residues long. CDR3: CASSQGLGETQYF. CDR3 DNA: TGTGCCAGCAGCCAAGGATTGGGAGAGACCCAGTACTTC.

This rearrangement joins TRBV6-1 to TRBJ2-7; 9 nucleotides align to TRBD2. Trimming took 2 bases from V and 4 from J; bases not matched to a gene: 3. The CDR3 length is 14 residues. The V gene's germline CDR1 is MNHNS and CDR2 SASEGT. The CDR3, as DNA: TGTGCCAGCAGTGAACTAGCGGGAAGGTACGAGCAGTACTTC. Its translation is CASSELAGRYEQYF.

This clonotype has only a few counts. This chain joins TRBV2 and TRBJ2-5; 9 bases agree with TRBD2. Germline V gene data show CDR1 as SNHLY and CDR2 as FYNNEI. Trimming removed 10 bases from V and 5 bases from J; junction bases left unmatched: 8. CDR3 length: 13 residues. CDR3: CAKGLATWETQYF. The CDR3 DNA follows: TGTGCCAAAGGACTAGCGACCTGGGAGACCCAGTACTTC.

The CDR3 sequence is CASNSGQGQEKLFF. CDR3 nucleotides: TGTGCCAGCAACTCGGGACAGGGGCAAGAAAAACTGTTTTTT. The V call is TRBV6-1, the J call TRBJ1-4; 10 bases match TRBD1. The CDR3 loop spans 14 amino acids. V dropped 7 bases and J dropped 8; count of bases not matched to a gene: 7. CDR1 is MNHNS, CDR2 SASEGT, per germline.